This paragraph reports one T cell receptor beta chain. The CDR3 is 15 residues long. V gave up 0 bases and J gave up 1 base; unmatched junction bases: 0. CDR1 and CDR2 (germline): SEHNR, FQNEAQ (reference sequence). These data are taken from a study of shared clonotypes between healthy human individuals. Clones were read by immunoSEQ multiplex PCR, and TCRdb kept only the in-frame ones, dropping some. The sample consists of 2 million to 2.5 million clones, around 92% of them appearing once. Sequencing input: naive CD4+ T cells from PBMCs. Documented subset: CD45RA+ positively selected. The receptor comes from a man younger than 30 in good health. Some clones in this sample may be carry-over from other donors' samples. The rearrangement joins TRBV7-9 to TRBJ1-1; 9 nucleotides line up with TRBD1. CDR3 sequence reads: CASSLADRGNTEAFF. The CDR3 DNA reads as TGTGCCAGCAGCTTAGCGGACAGGGGGAACACTGAAGCTTTCTTT.